This record concerns one T cell receptor beta chain sequence. Its antigen is currently unknown. The sample originates from a study of blood T cells in healthy people across ages. Overall study results and limits: Unknown CMV status may confound age-related changes in expanded clones. Significant beta diversity loss was already apparent by age approximately 42, declining roughly linearly.

Between the trimmed V and J ends, which lost 7 bases and 2 bases, there was a span of 13 bases. CDR1 DFQATT and CDR2 SNEGSKA come from the germline V gene (reference sequence). This CDR3 has 13 amino acids. Using a J-beta primer mix together with a sample-barcoded 5' primer, a second PCR was run for roughly 7 to 12 cycles. TCRdb re-called the 5' RACE reads through MiXCR, storing one row per CDR3 protein. The table has about a million distinct CDR3 sequences, roughly 50% seen once; the top ten hold roughly 23%. The chain employs TRBV20-1 and TRBJ2-3, with D hard to call. Sequencing was performed on blood. The TCR originated in a woman aged 55-70 years in good health. CDR3 bases: TGCAGTGGGCTACCGTCTACCACAGATACGCAGTATTTT. The encoded protein is CSGLPSTTDTQYF.